This T cell receptor beta chain stems from a study of shared clonotypes between healthy human individuals. The overall study: Three CD4 naive, three CD4 memory, two CD8 naive and one CD8 memory plate were used per donor.

Study-wide results and caveats: Shared clonotypes across all four donors exceeded non-shared ones in generation probability.

In the original processing: With immunoSEQ giving junction-only sequences and no quality scores, filtering differed. Profiling relied on immunoSEQ multiplex PCR, and the TCRdb table lists in-frame clones only, not all of them. D and trimming were read from the DNA, whereas the V and J calls and clone size are those reported in that table. The repertoire holds roughly 2.1 million clones, with roughly 91% as singletons. A word on this clone: The antigen is unknown.

Naive CD8 cells lacked CD45RO, underwent positive selection for CCR7 and left out terminally differentiated effector memory CD45RA+ cells. The CDR3 length is 14 residues. Germline loops: CDR1 MNHEY, CDR2 SVGAGI. V dropped 4 bases and J dropped 2; count of bases not matched to a gene: 1. The TCR comes from a man aged 18-30 years in good health. Some clones in this sample may be carry-over from other donors' samples. Material for sequencing was naive CD8+ T cells from PBMCs. J is TRBJ2-1 and V is TRBV6-5; 8 bases are a match to TRBD1. CDR3 region: CASSSTGAYNEQFF. As DNA, the CDR3 is TGTGCCAGCAGTTCGACAGGGGCCTACAATGAGCAGTTCTTC.